The clone carrying this T cell receptor beta chain came up many times. V lost 2 bases, J lost 4 bases, and 8 bases lay in between. The CDR3 runs 13 residues. Germline V gene data show CDR1 as SEHNR and CDR2 as FQNEAQ (reference sequence). The sample originates from a study of T-cell reconstitution after alpha-beta-depleted transplantation in children. Unique molecular identifiers were used to barcode this TCRbeta library. MiXCR, applied by TCRdb to the PCR reads, yields one record per CDR3 protein. The sample consists of about 240,000 distinct CDR3 sequences, more than 10% of them appearing once. The starting material was PBMCs from the stem cell graft donor, obtained from the stem cell graft. The chain links TRBV7-9 to TRBJ1-2; a possible D gene is TRBD1 (6 bases). This clonotype was sampled from a human donor who donated a stem cell graft to a child with acute lymphoblastic leukemia. CDR3 region: CASSLTGIYGYTF. The CDR3 nucleotides read TGTGCCAGCAGCTTAACAGGGATCTATGGCTACACCTTC. The full variable domain, with the rest looked up from reference TRBV7-9 and TRBJ1-2, is DTGVSQNPRHKITKRGQNVTFRCDPISEHNRLYWYRQTLGQGPEFLTYFQNEAQLEKSRLLSDRFSAERPKGSFSTLEIQRTEQGDSAMYLCASSLTGIYGYTFGSGTRLTVV.